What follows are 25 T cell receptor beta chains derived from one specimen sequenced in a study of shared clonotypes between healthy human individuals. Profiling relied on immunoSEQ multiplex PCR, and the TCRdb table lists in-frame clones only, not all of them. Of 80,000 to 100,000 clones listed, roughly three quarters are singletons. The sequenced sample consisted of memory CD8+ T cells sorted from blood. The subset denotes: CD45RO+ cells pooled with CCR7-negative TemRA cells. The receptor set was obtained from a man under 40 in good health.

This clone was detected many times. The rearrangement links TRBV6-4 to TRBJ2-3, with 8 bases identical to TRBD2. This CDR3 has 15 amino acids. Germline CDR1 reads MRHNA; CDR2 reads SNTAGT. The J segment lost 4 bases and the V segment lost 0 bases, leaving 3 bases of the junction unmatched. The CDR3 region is CASSDSAGAPDTQYF. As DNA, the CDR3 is TGTGCCAGCAGTGACTCAGCGGGAGCTCCAGATACGCAGTATTTT.

CDR3 sequence (DNA): TGCGCCAGCAGCCAAGGGGGGTCCCTTCAAGAGACCCAGTACTTC. Its translation: CASSQGGSLQETQYF. The chain recombines TRBV4-3 with TRBJ2-5, with D tentatively TRBD1 or TRBD2 (5 bases each). Germline V gives CDR1 LGHNA, CDR2 YSLEER. Trimming removed 1 base from V and 2 bases from J, with 11 bases in between. The CDR3 runs to 15 residues.

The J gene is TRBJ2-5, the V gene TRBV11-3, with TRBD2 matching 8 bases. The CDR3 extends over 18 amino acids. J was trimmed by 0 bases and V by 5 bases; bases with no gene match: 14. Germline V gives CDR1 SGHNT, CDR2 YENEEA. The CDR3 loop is CASSAGLAGDSYQETQYF. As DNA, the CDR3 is TGTGCCAGCAGCGCAGGACTAGCTGGGGATTCCTACCAAGAGACCCAGTACTTC.

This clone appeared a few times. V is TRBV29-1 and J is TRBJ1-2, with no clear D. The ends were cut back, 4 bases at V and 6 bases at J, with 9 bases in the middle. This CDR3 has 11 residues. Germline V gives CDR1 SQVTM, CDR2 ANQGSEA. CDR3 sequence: CSVGEDDGYTF. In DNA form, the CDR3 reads TGCAGCGTTGGGGAGGATGATGGCTACACCTTC.

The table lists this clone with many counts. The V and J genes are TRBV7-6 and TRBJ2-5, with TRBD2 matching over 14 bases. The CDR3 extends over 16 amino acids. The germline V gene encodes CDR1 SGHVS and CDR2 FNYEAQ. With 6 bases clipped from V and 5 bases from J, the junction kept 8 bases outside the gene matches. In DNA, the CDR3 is TGTGCCAGCAGGGACGCCGGGACTAGCGGGAGTGAGACCCAGTACTTC. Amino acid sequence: CASRDAGTSGSETQYF.

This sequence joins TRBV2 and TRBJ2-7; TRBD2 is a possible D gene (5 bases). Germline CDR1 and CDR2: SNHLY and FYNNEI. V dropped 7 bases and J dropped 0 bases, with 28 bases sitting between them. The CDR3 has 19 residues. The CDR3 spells CASIPRTRKLGQSSYEQYF. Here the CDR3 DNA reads TGTGCCAGCATTCCTCGAACACGGAAACTAGGCCAGAGCTCCTACGAGCAGTACTTC.

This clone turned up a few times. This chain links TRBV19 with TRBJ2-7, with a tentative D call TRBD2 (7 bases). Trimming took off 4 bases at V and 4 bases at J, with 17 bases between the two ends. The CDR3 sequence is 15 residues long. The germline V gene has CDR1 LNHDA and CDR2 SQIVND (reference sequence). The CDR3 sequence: CASSTLGGAAYEQYF. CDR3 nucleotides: TGTGCCAGTAGTACCCTGGGGGGGGCAGCTTACGAGCAGTACTTC.

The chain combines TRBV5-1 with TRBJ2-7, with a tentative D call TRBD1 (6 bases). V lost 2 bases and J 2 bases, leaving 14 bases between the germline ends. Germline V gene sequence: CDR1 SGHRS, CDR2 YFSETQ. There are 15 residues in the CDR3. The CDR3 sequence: CASSLGGEKTYEQYF. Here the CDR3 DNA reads TGCGCCAGCAGCTTAGGGGGTGAAAAAACCTACGAGCAGTACTTC.

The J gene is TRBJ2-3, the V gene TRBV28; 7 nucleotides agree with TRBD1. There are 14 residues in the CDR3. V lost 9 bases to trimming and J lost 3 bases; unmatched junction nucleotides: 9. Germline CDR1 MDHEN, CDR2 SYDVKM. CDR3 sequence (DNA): TGTGCCAGTAAAACAGACAGGGTTACAGATACGCAGTATTTT. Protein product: CASKTDRVTDTQYF.

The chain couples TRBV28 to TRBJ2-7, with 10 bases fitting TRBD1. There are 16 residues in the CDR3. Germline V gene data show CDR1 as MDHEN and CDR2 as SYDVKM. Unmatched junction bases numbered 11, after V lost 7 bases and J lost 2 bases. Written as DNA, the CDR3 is TGTGCCAGCACCTCAGTGGGTGGGACAGGGGCCTACGAGCAGTACTTC. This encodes CASTSVGGTGAYEQYF.

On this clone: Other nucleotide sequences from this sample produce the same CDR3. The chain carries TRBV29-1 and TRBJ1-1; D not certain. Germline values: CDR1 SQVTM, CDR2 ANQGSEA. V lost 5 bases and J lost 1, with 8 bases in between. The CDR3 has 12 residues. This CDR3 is CSVLPGNTEAFF. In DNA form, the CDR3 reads TGCAGCGTTCTGCCGGGGAACACTGAAGCTTTCTTT.

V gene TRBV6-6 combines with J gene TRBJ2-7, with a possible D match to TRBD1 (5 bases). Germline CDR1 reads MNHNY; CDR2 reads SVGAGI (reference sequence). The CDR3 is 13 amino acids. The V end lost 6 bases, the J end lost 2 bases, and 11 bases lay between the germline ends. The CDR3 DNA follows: TGTGCCAGCAGCCGAGACAGTCCCTACGAGCAGTACTTC. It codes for CASSRDSPYEQYF.

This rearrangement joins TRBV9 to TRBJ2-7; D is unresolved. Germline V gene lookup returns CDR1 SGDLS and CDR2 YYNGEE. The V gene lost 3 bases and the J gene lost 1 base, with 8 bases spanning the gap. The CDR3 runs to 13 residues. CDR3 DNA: TGTGCCAGCAGCGCACGTCAGTCCTACGAGCAGTACTTC. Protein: CASSARQSYEQYF.

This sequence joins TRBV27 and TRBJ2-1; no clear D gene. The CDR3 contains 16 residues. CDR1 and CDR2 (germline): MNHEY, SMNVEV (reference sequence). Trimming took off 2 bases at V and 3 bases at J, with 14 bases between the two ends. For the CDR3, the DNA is TGTGCCAGCAGTTTAAAACCCAACCGGCTCTACAATGAGCAGTTCTTC. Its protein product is CASSLKPNRLYNEQFF.

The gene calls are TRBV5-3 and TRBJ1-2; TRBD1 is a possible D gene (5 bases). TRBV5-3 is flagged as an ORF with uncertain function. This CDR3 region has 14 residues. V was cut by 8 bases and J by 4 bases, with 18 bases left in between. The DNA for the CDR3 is TGTGCCAGGAGTTTAAGCGGGGACCTCTATGGCTACACCTTC. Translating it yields CARSLSGDLYGYTF.

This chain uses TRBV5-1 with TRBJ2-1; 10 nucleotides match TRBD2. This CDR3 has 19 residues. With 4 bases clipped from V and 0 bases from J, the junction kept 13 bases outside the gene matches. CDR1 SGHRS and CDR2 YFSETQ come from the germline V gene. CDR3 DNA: TGCGCCAGCAGCGCATTAAAACCCGGGACTAGCGTCTCCTACAATGAGCAGTTCTTC. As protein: CASSALKPGTSVSYNEQFF.

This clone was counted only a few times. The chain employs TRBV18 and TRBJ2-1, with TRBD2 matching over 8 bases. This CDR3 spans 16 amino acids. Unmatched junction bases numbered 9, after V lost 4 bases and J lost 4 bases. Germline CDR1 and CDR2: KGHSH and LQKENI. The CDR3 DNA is TGTGCCAGCTCACTAACCGGGACTAGGAGTTACAATGAGCAGTTCTTC. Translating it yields CASSLTGTRSYNEQFF.

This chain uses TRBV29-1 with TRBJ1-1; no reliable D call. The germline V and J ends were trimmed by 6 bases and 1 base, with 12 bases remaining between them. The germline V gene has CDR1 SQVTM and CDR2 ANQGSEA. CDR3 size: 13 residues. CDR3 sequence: CSVYSPRNTEAFF. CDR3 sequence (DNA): TGCAGCGTATATAGCCCAAGGAACACTGAAGCTTTCTTT.

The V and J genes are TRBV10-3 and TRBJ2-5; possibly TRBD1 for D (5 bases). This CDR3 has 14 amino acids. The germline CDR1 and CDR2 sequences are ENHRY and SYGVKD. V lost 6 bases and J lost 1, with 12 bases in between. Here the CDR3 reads CAISTGQPQETQYF. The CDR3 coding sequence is TGTGCCATCAGCACCGGACAACCCCAAGAGACCCAGTACTTC.

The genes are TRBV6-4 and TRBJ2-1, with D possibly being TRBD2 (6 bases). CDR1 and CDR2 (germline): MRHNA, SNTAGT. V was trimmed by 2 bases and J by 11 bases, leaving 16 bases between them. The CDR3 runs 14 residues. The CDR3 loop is CASSDLPGAGQQFF. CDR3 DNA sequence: TGTGCCAGCAGTGACCTTCCCGGAGCGGGCCAGCAGTTCTTC.

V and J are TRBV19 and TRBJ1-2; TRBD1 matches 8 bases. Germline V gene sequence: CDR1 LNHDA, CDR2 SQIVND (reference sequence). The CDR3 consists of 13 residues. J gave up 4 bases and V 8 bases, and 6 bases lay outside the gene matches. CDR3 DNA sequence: TGTGCCAGTCGAGGACAGGGCGGCTATGGCTACACCTTC. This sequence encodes CASRGQGGYGYTF.

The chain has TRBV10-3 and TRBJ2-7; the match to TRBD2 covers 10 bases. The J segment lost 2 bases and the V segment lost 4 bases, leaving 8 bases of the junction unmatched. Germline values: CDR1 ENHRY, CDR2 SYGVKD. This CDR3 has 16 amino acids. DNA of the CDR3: TGTGCCATCAGTGCCACACTAGCGGGGAAGGCCTACGAGCAGTACTTC. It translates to CAISATLAGKAYEQYF.

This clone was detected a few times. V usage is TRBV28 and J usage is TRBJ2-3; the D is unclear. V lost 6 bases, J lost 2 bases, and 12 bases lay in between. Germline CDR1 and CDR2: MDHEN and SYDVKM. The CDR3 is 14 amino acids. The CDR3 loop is CASSRPGTTDTQYF. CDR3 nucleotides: TGTGCCAGCAGCCGTCCAGGTACCACAGATACGCAGTATTTT.

The CDR3 DNA follows: TGTGCCAGCAGCTTAGGGGCAACGGTCAGCCCATGGCCCCAGCATTTT. Protein sequence: CASSLGATVSPWPQHF. The chain uses TRBV7-2 and TRBJ1-5; D remains unclear. Trimming pared 1 base from V and 9 bases from J, leaving 19 bases between. CDR1 and CDR2 from the germline V gene are SGHTA and FQGNSA. The CDR3 is 16 residues long.

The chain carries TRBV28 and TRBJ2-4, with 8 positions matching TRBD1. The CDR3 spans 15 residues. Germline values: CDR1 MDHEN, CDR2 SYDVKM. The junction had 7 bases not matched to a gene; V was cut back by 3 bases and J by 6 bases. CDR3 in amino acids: CASSFFSRGRNIQYF. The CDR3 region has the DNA TGTGCCAGCAGTTTTTTTAGCAGGGGGCGAAACATTCAGTACTTC.